This section outlines one TCR beta chain sequence together with its context. This clone was seen only a few times. What antigen it recognizes has not been identified. No base quality information exists; no much larger clone differs at one position. Library prep was done by the immunoSEQ multiplex PCR assay. For the multiplex PCR, a mixture combining 60 forward primers for TCR Vbeta segments and 13 reverse primers for TCR Jbeta segments was used. Amplification of the CDR3 region of rearranged TCR beta genes was performed with a multiplex PCR assay on genomic DNA. Amplified TCR beta libraries were sequenced as 87-base-pair reads on the Illumina HiSeq System. Per the source publication's procedure: In a later analysis, tens of millions of unique TCR beta chains were counted across the 500 to 850 repertoires, and approximately 11 million of these chains were shared by at least two donors. Raw reads were error-corrected and collapsed into unique sequences by a nearest-neighbor algorithm in which closely related sequences were merged to remove PCR and sequencing errors. CDR3 sequences were aligned to IMGT reference sequences to assign V, D and J gene segments. For a sequence to be retained, at least a six-nucleotide match to both a V gene segment and a J gene segment was required. Rearrangements were classified as productive when the CDR3 lacked stop codons and remained in frame with V and J, and all other rearrangements were classified as non-productive. CDR3 was defined by IMGT convention, running from the second conserved V-encoded cysteine to the conserved J-encoded phenylalanine. Sequences without an unambiguous match to a single V gene segment were excluded from the earlier analysis of about 600 of the donors. An earlier analysis of fewer than 650 of the donors classified V segments as functional when productive rearrangements were above 56.7% and as segregating when the standard deviation between donors was above 5%. To diagnose cytomegalovirus status from the catalog of TCR beta chain sequences, a statistical classification framework was built. V and J gene assignment, in a later analysis, came from comparing TCR nucleotide sequences with IMGT/GENE-DB human TR gene sequences. A later analysis assigned CDR3 sequences and most-parsimonious VDJ recombination scenarios with the TCRdist pipeline. In a later analysis, every TCR beta chain was defined by the combination of its CDR3 amino acid sequence and its V-gene family, and reads without a unique V-gene family were dropped. A later analysis removed 500 to 600 highly shared, low-generation-probability nucleotide sequences to deal with suspected cross-contamination and a sequencing artifact. In a later analysis, a clonal expansion index for each public chain was calculated from normalized within-repertoire ranks of inferred template counts. In a later analysis, generation probabilities were computed using a VDJ recombination model fitted to out-of-frame rearrangements, and the results were checked against IGoR. A later analysis scored TCR-TCR, TCR-HLA and TCR-CMV co-occurrence with hypergeometric tests, applying a repertoire-size bias correction to TCR pairs. A later analysis estimated false discovery rates by permuting HLA or CMV assignments 20 times. A later analysis grouped co-occurring TCRs with DBSCAN, adding TCRdist sequence similarity when clustering within HLA-allele-positive subsets. For co-occurrence clustering, repertoires with fewer than 30,000 or more than 120,000 public chains were excluded, along with about five repertoires with anomalous nucleotide sharing. In TCRdb, the immuneACCESS table is reduced to in-frame sequences with V and J assigned. These tables do not hold every clone; where another copy was compared, an unresolved V gene accounts for under half, and the others remain unexplained. V and J calls and clone size are given by that table; D and trimming were obtained from the DNA. The sample table lists roughly 180,000 clones, 8.5% to 10% of them with a count of one. The leading ten clones occupy over 1% of the sample.

The data are from a study of cytomegalovirus exposure and HLA in healthy donors (dated by TCRdb to the late 2010s). For the wider study: An earlier analysis of more than 550 of the donors reported 250 to 300 Gb of sequence data and 95 million to 140 million unique TCR beta sequences obtained from roughly 170 million T cells. A later genetic analysis took genome-wide SNP genotypes for about 65% of the roughly 670 donors and used that subset as a discovery cohort. The number of typed donors differed by locus: about 620-640 for A, B, C, DRB1 and DQB1; 500 to 550 for DQA1; some 610 for DPA1; and roughly 450 for DPB1. In addition to the first cohort of about 650 subjects, a separate validation cohort of under 150 different subjects was used. Donor age, sex, ethnicity and CMV serostatus were collected together with the repertoire data. The aim of the study was to test whether cataloging public T cell receptors could identify signatures of past pathogen exposure. In the later analysis, no new phenotypic data were used to find candidate immune exposures; instead, reliance was placed on TCR beta sequences and their occurrence across donors. Of the 300 to 500 genotyped donors, 80% to 90% were placed in the genetic ancestry cluster associated with self-reported Caucasian donors. Roughly 320 gigabases of sequencing data and roughly 81 million unique TCR sequences made up an early release that covered roughly 670 HLA-typed donors. Both class I and class II loci were covered by HLA typing, at four-digit resolution. The T cell repertoires of several hundred subjects were profiled by immunosequencing and related to cytomegalovirus serostatus. In an earlier analysis of roughly 580 of the donors, high-throughput TCR beta sequencing was used to judge whether each TCR beta V gene segment behaved as functional or pseudogenic. The study combined high-throughput TCR immunosequencing, statistical association of individual TCRs with disease status, and machine learning to predict cytomegalovirus infection status. To study patterns of TCR occurrence, a later analysis re-analyzed previously published TCR beta repertoires from under 750 donors and added high-resolution HLA genotyping. On average, about 200,000 unique TCR beta nucleotide sequences were sequenced per donor among more than 350 genotyped donors of the cohort, with 15% to 20% of those sequences being non-productive. Four or five DR-DQ haplotypes were treated as single units for association and clustering because of strong linkage in the cohort. Every repertoire in the discovery cohort had been generated on one and the same sequencing platform.

Findings and caveats that apply to the study as a whole: Because the 87-base-pair reads could not distinguish some IMGT-functional V segments, including TRBV6-2 and TRBV6-3, those segments were excluded. Most TCR sequences were observed very rarely across donors, whereas some public TCRs were present in many individuals. Several of the top co-occurrence clusters appeared to be linked to parvovirus B19, influenza, CMV and Epstein-Barr virus, according to a later analysis. The sequencing pipeline was judged likely to have produced a cluster of highly shared sequence variants as a technical artifact. In this cohort, only TCR beta chains were sequenced, and detectable features were limited by the absence of alpha or paired-chain data. Broadly in line with IMGT annotations, most TCR beta V segments showed up in productive rearrangements about 87% or about 30% of the time in an earlier analysis of 587 of the donors. Because counts were too low, about 17 rarely observed V segments, including chromosome 9 orphons, were excluded from the earlier analysis of a few hundred of the donors. In a later analysis, HLA-associated TCR beta chains were found to be more clonally expanded and to have lower generation probabilities than equally common non-associated chains. Because HLA typing was missing for some donors at each locus, association tests included only the typed subset. The classifier was reported to diagnose cytomegalovirus status with high specificity and sensitivity in both the original and validation cohorts. Roughly uniform sequencing depth across donors was assumed in presence/absence analyses, although this assumption may not hold. An association between a missense DCLRE1C variant and V-gene and J-gene trimming of TCR beta chains was found in a later genetic analysis and replicated in an independent cohort. A further reported finding was that TCR beta sequences accurately predicted the HLA-A and HLA-B alleles for most subjects in the first cohort. The study listed 150 to 200 TCR beta chains as associated with cytomegalovirus. When HLA alleles, especially DR and DQ, strongly co-occurred, TCR associations were difficult to assign to individual alleles. A later analysis associated 15,000 to 20,000 TCR beta sequences with specific HLA alleles at a false discovery rate of 0.05. Three of the identified cytomegalovirus-associated TCR beta chains were confirmed in vitro to be specific for cytomegalovirus antigens. The authors suggested that the approach could potentially be generalized to other disease states and immunological phenotypes. Correlated functional status among segregating V segments might reflect linkage disequilibrium, but an unknown experimental factor could not be ruled out. The only immune exposure information available for the cohort was CMV serostatus. According to a later analysis, TCR association rates differed among HLA loci, with DRB1 alleles showing the most associated TCRs and HLA-C alleles showing the fewest. According to a later genetic analysis, donors in an Asian-associated ancestry cluster had fewer N-insertions in productive TCRs than the approximately 630-donor mean. According to a later analysis, most CMV-associated TCR beta chains appeared to be HLA-restricted, and the HLA associations seemed to be driven largely by CMV exposure.

The junction shows trimming of 3 bases on V and 0 bases on J, and the gene matches do not reach 4 bases of it. Taken from the germline V gene, the CDR1 and CDR2 loops are SGHVS and FQNEAQ. The CDR3 covers 17 residues, taking in both the cysteine and the phenylalanine. The read is trimmed to its CDR3 DNA, 51 bases read in frame from base 1. The cohort comprised some 680 healthy bone marrow donors. All cohort members were sampled while nominally healthy, although unrecorded immune exposures were likely present. The donor tested CMV seropositive and was one of the 289 seropositive cohort members. A peripheral blood sample was collected from each donor, and TCR beta sequencing was performed on peripheral blood mononuclear cells. The Qiagen DNeasy Blood Extraction Kit was used to extract genomic DNA from the blood cell samples.

This receptor chain uses TRBV7-8 and TRBJ2-1, and TRBD2 aligns with 11 junction nucleotides. Sequenced input: PBMCs. This clonotype originated in a woman in her twenties or thirties in good health and CMV-seropositive. The bases read TGTGCCAGCAGCTTCTCTAGCGGGAGGTTCTCCTACAATGAGCAGTTCTTC. Its protein is CASSFSSGRFSYNEQFF.